This T cell receptor beta chain emerged from a study of cytomegalovirus exposure and HLA in healthy donors. The study's findings and limits: Rare TCR sequences dominated, though some public TCRs recurred in many donors. In a later analysis, an Asian-associated ancestry cluster reportedly showed fewer N-insertions than the roughly 700-donor mean.

Trimming removed 2 bases at V and 9 bases at J, with 10 bases between. CDR3 length equals 12 residues. Germline loops: CDR1 SGHTA, CDR2 FQGNSA. PCR involved 60 Vbeta and 13 Jbeta primers. Profiling relied on immunoSEQ multiplex PCR, and the TCRdb table lists in-frame clones only, not all of them. The repertoire includes over 110,000 clones, over 75% of them detected once, and 8.8% sits in the top ten. In this sample, this clone turned up once. No antigen is known for it. The V call is TRBV7-2, the J call TRBJ1-1; D perhaps matches TRBD1 (5 bases). Sequenced material: PBMCs. The TCR comes from a woman aged 45-59 years in good health and CMV-seropositive. CDR3 nucleotides: TGTGCCAGCAGCTTACTCCAGGGTAAAGCTTTCTTT. Its translation is CASSLLQGKAFF.